A selection of T cell receptor beta chains follows, all from one sample in a study of blood T cell repertoires in COVID-19. TCRdb's table, derived via immunoSEQ multiplex PCR, lists solely in-frame clones and lacks some. Of about 370,000 clones detected, around nine tenths appear once; the ten largest clones hold about 1.7%. Specimen: PBMCs or T cells enriched from blood (not recorded which). The source is a woman aged 30 to 39 who had recovered from COVID-19. CDR3s include the opening cysteine and the closing phenylalanine or tryptophan. Each record gives: CDR3 protein, CDR3 DNA, CDR3 length, V gene, clone size, J gene, D gene. A D gene is named only where the DNA matches it firmly. Only part of the rows carry a size: once, few, many, or a class if the clone is expanded.

CDR3aa: CASSKGGVPYYEQYF; CDR3nt: TGTGCCAGCAGCAAAGGGGGAGTCCCGTACTACGAGCAGTACTTC; len: 15; v_gene: TRBV21-1; abundance: -; j_gene: TRBJ2-7; d_gene: -
CDR3aa: CASSQPGQGAEKLFF; CDR3nt: TGTGCCAGCAGCCAGCCGGGACAGGGGGCGGAAAAACTGTTTTTT; len: 15; v_gene: TRBV28; abundance: -; j_gene: TRBJ1-4; d_gene: TRBD1
CDR3aa: CASSLALAGTDTQYF; CDR3nt: TGTGCTAGCAGCTTAGCCCTTGCGGGCACAGATACGCAGTATTTT; len: 15; v_gene: TRBV7-7; abundance: -; j_gene: TRBJ2-3; d_gene: -
CDR3aa: CASWGREAQGDTQYF; CDR3nt: TGTGCCAGCTGGGGGCGGGAGGCTCAGGGAGATACGCAGTATTTT; len: 15; v_gene: TRBV2; abundance: -; j_gene: TRBJ2-3; d_gene: TRBD2
CDR3aa: CASRLIGQGNQPQHF; CDR3nt: TGTGCCAGCAGACTGATCGGTCAGGGCAATCAGCCCCAGCATTTT; len: 15; v_gene: TRBV28; abundance: -; j_gene: TRBJ1-5; d_gene: -
CDR3aa: CASSQEARTGGGYTF; CDR3nt: TGCGCCAGCAGCCAAGAGGCCCGGACAGGGGGGGGCTACACCTTC; len: 15; v_gene: TRBV4-1; abundance: -; j_gene: TRBJ1-2; d_gene: TRBD1
CDR3aa: CASSLQVFPNSPLHF; CDR3nt: TGTGCCAGCAGCTTACAGGTCTTCCCAAATTCACCCCTCCACTTT; len: 15; v_gene: TRBV7-8; abundance: -; j_gene: TRBJ1-6; d_gene: -
CDR3aa: CASSLLSQGAIYNEQFF; CDR3nt: TGTGCCAGCAGTTTATTATCTCAGGGGGCTATCTACAATGAGCAGTTCTTC; len: 17; v_gene: TRBV27; abundance: -; j_gene: TRBJ2-1; d_gene: TRBD1
CDR3aa: CASTYRENGAEFF; CDR3nt: TGTGCCAGCACCTATCGGGAGAACGGGGCAGAGTTCTTC; len: 13; v_gene: TRBV6-5; abundance: -; j_gene: TRBJ2-1; d_gene: -
CDR3aa: CASSPVGTGTYEQYF; CDR3nt: TGTGCCAGCTCACCAGTAGGGACAGGGACCTACGAGCAGTACTTC; len: 15; v_gene: TRBV18; abundance: -; j_gene: TRBJ2-7; d_gene: TRBD1
CDR3aa: CSVTENTEAFF; CDR3nt: TGCAGCGTGACAGAGAACACTGAAGCTTTCTTT; len: 11; v_gene: TRBV29-1; abundance: -; j_gene: TRBJ1-1; d_gene: -
CDR3aa: CASSLRTGESREQYF; CDR3nt: TGTGCCAGTAGTTTACGGACAGGGGAGAGTCGCGAGCAGTACTTC; len: 15; v_gene: TRBV19; abundance: -; j_gene: TRBJ2-7; d_gene: TRBD1
CDR3aa: CASSPPGAGANVLTF; CDR3nt: TGTGCCAGCAGCCCTCCAGGGGCTGGGGCCAACGTCCTGACTTTC; len: 15; v_gene: TRBV7-6; abundance: -; j_gene: TRBJ2-6; d_gene: -
CDR3aa: CASSIAGDRRQPQHF; CDR3nt: TGTGCCAGTAGTATTGCGGGGGACAGGCGCCAGCCCCAGCATTTT; len: 15; v_gene: TRBV19; abundance: -; j_gene: TRBJ1-5; d_gene: TRBD1
CDR3aa: CASGFKQFF; CDR3nt: TGTGCCAGCGGCTTTAAACAGTTCTTC; len: 9; v_gene: TRBV27; abundance: -; j_gene: TRBJ2-1; d_gene: -
CDR3aa: CASSFESGVSSGELFF; CDR3nt: TGCGCCAGCAGCTTTGAGTCAGGTGTTAGTTCCGGGGAGCTGTTTTTT; len: 16; v_gene: TRBV5-1; abundance: -; j_gene: TRBJ2-2; d_gene: -
CDR3aa: CASSLTGHLATNEKLFF; CDR3nt: TGTGCCAGCAGCTTAACGGGACACCTCGCAACTAATGAAAAACTGTTTTTT; len: 17; v_gene: TRBV7-9; abundance: -; j_gene: TRBJ1-4; d_gene: -
CDR3aa: CASSFREQGAGYTF; CDR3nt: TGTGCCAGCAGTTTCCGAGAACAGGGAGCTGGCTACACCTTC; len: 14; v_gene: TRBV28; abundance: -; j_gene: TRBJ1-2; d_gene: -
CDR3aa: CATSEGLAGTDTQYF; CDR3nt: TGTGCCACCAGTGAAGGACTAGCGGGGACAGATACGCAGTATTTT; len: 15; v_gene: TRBV24-1; abundance: -; j_gene: TRBJ2-3; d_gene: TRBD2
CDR3aa: CASERGGLETQYF; CDR3nt: TGTGCCAGCGAGCGGGGGGGCCTTGAGACCCAGTACTTC; len: 13; v_gene: TRBV7-2; abundance: -; j_gene: TRBJ2-5; d_gene: TRBD2
CDR3aa: CASSPPPGVYNSPLHF; CDR3nt: TGTGCCAGCAGTCCCCCCCCAGGGGTCTATAATTCACCCCTCCACTTT; len: 16; v_gene: TRBV28; abundance: once; j_gene: TRBJ1-6; d_gene: -
CDR3aa: CASARIPGTSSGNEQFF; CDR3nt: TGTGCCAGCGCCAGAATACCCGGGACATCTTCTGGCAATGAGCAGTTCTTC; len: 17; v_gene: TRBV2; abundance: -; j_gene: TRBJ2-1; d_gene: -
CDR3aa: CASSQDWASGDQEQFF; CDR3nt: TGCGCCAGCAGCCAAGATTGGGCCAGCGGGGATCAGGAGCAGTTCTTC; len: 16; v_gene: TRBV4-3; abundance: -; j_gene: TRBJ2-1; d_gene: TRBD2
CDR3aa: CASSPGGLELREQYF; CDR3nt: TGCGCCAGCAGCCCAGGGGGCCTAGAGCTACGCGAGCAGTACTTC; len: 15; v_gene: TRBV5-1; abundance: once; j_gene: TRBJ2-7; d_gene: TRBD1
CDR3aa: CASRDRSGTEAFF; CDR3nt: TGTGCCAGCAGAGACAGGTCGGGCACTGAAGCTTTCTTT; len: 13; v_gene: TRBV28; abundance: -; j_gene: TRBJ1-1; d_gene: -
CDR3aa: CASSHRHTINEKLFF; CDR3nt: TGCGCCAGCAGCCACCGACACACAATCAATGAAAAACTGTTTTTT; len: 15; v_gene: TRBV4-1; abundance: -; j_gene: TRBJ1-4; d_gene: -
CDR3aa: CASSGGTGRYGYTF; CDR3nt: TGTGCCAGCAGCGGCGGGACAGGGCGGTATGGCTACACCTTC; len: 14; v_gene: TRBV9; abundance: -; j_gene: TRBJ1-2; d_gene: TRBD1
CDR3aa: CASSIVQGATHEQFF; CDR3nt: TGTGCCAGCAGCATAGTCCAGGGGGCGACCCATGAGCAGTTCTTC; len: 15; v_gene: TRBV7-9; abundance: -; j_gene: TRBJ2-1; d_gene: TRBD1
CDR3aa: CASSKELLVEQYF; CDR3nt: TGTGCCAGCAGCAAAGAACTACTAGTTGAGCAGTACTTC; len: 13; v_gene: TRBV3-1/TRBV3-2; abundance: -; j_gene: TRBJ2-7; d_gene: -
CDR3aa: CASSLVASGRYNEQFF; CDR3nt: TGTGCCAGCAGCTTGGTGGCTAGCGGGAGATACAATGAGCAGTTCTTC; len: 16; v_gene: TRBV5-4; abundance: -; j_gene: TRBJ2-1; d_gene: TRBD2
CDR3aa: CASSLALEQFF; CDR3nt: TGCGCCAGCAGCTTGGCCCTTGAGCAGTTCTTC; len: 11; v_gene: TRBV5-1; abundance: -; j_gene: TRBJ2-1; d_gene: -
CDR3aa: CAIRASSGTGGYGYTF; CDR3nt: TGTGCCATCAGAGCCTCATCGGGGACAGGCGGCTATGGCTACACCTTC; len: 16; v_gene: TRBV10-3; abundance: -; j_gene: TRBJ1-2; d_gene: TRBD1